Sequencing of this T cell receptor beta chain was carried out in a study of cytotoxic CD8 clonotypes in ibrutinib-treated CLL. For the study at large: Patients: roughly twelve relapsed/refractory, fewer than 16 treatment-naive, around 17 IGHV unmutated. Overall study findings and caveats: Relative to age-matched healthy donors, clonality at baseline was higher, and it tracked circulating CD8+ T-cell counts. Public clonotypes were seen rarely and were contracted or stable on treatment.

The assay was immunoSEQ multiplex PCR, and TCRdb's table has in-frame clones only and misses some. The sample shows about 140,000 clones, roughly 80% of them seen only once. CDR1 and CDR2 (germline): SGHAT, FQNNGV. The V end was cut by 5 bases, the J end by 5 bases, with 12 bases between. The CDR3 loop spans 14 amino acids. For TCR beta libraries, roughly 1.9 micrograms of genomic DNA were obtained from cryopreserved PBMCs. This clone was observed a single time. Its antigen remains unidentified. The genes are TRBV11-2 and TRBJ1-4; D gene uncertain. Material: PBMCs, obtained after 12 months of ibrutinib treatment. The sequence was collected from a human donor with chronic lymphocytic leukemia. For the CDR3, the DNA is TGTGCCAGCAGCCCGGCGCGGGCGAATGAAAAACTGTTTTTT. Amino acid sequence: CASSPARANEKLFF.